This TCR beta chain was captured in a study of blood T cell repertoires in COVID-19. About the research overall: The origin of the acute and convalescent COVID-19 samples was the United States, Italy and Spain.

Germline-derived CDR1 and CDR2 are SGHNT and YYREEE (reference sequence). The CDR3 spans 14 residues. Trimming pared 1 base from V and 7 bases from J, leaving 12 bases between. Seattle participants joined during active infection and were tracked over time. This table comes from immunoSEQ multiplex PCR, and its TCRdb copy is limited to in-frame clones, with some not included. Of around 190,000 clones in the sample, 88% were seen once. The sequence was collected from a man in his fifties or sixties with COVID-19, enrolled during active disease. The rearrangement joins TRBV5-4 to TRBJ2-1; no clear D gene. Sequencing was carried out using peripheral blood. The CDR3 region has the DNA TGTGCCAGCAGCTTGAGGTCAGGTAGAAATGAGCAGTTCTTC. This encodes CASSLRSGRNEQFF. Using reference TRBV5-4 and TRBJ2-1 for the parts outside the CDR3, the full variable domain is ETGVTQSPTHLIKTRGQQVTLRCSSQSGHNTVSWYQQALGQGPQFIFQYYREEENGRGNFPPRFSGLQFPNYSSELNVNALELDDSALYLCASSLRSGRNEQFFGPGTRLTVL.